This T cell receptor (beta chain) was obtained from a study of T cell responses to AZD1222 COVID-19 vaccine. Whole-study context: Samples with a second dose at about 4 or about 12 weeks were pooled together.

The protocol was immunoSEQ multiplex PCR, while the TCRdb copy is restricted to in-frame clones and leaves out a portion. The profile covers about 150,000 clones, with roughly 90% appearing a single time and around 3% taken by the ten largest. The CDR3 is 13 residues long. Between the trimmed V and J ends, which lost 4 bases and 8 bases, there was a span of 11 bases. The V gene's germline CDR1 is LNHDA and CDR2 SQIVND (reference sequence). The sequence was obtained from an adult in good health. V usage is TRBV19 and J usage is TRBJ1-4; D is undetermined. The material sequenced was peripheral blood, taken on day 0 of AZD1222 vaccination. CDR3 loop: CASSTMSGEKLFF. The CDR3 DNA follows: TGTGCCAGTAGTACCATGTCTGGCGAAAAACTGTTTTTT.